The 12 T cell receptor beta chains presented below share a single source sample, sequenced in a study of blood T cell repertoires in COVID-19. Sequencing was performed with immunoSEQ multiplex PCR; in TCRdb, only in-frame clones are kept and a portion is missing. The table lists 200,000 to 300,000 clones, nearly 85% of them singletons. The specimen was peripheral blood. All receptors come from a human donor in a cohort sampled during active COVID-19.

The chain combines TRBV6-5 with TRBJ1-1; tentatively, D is TRBD1 (6 bases). Trimming pared 6 bases from V and 1 base from J, leaving 12 bases between. The germline V gene has CDR1 MNHEY and CDR2 SVGAGI. This CDR3 has 14 amino acids. The CDR3 here is CASRRDTANTEAFF. DNA for the CDR3: TGTGCCAGCAGAAGGGACACCGCGAACACTGAAGCTTTCTTT.

In DNA, the CDR3 is TGTGCCAGCAGCTTAACGAGACGACAGCGAATCTCTGGAAACACCATATATTTT. Amino acid sequence: CASSLTRRQRISGNTIYF. The chain carries TRBV11-2 and TRBJ1-3, with a weak D call TRBD1 (5 bases). The CDR3 spans 18 residues. Germline loops: CDR1 SGHAT, CDR2 FQNNGV. Trimming took off 2 bases at V and 0 bases at J, with 17 bases between the two ends.

The V gene is TRBV9, the J gene TRBJ2-3; 11 nucleotides align to TRBD2. From germline, CDR1 is SGDLS and CDR2 YYNGEE. CDR3 length: 15 amino acids. J was trimmed by 4 bases and V by 4 bases; bases with no gene match: 5. CDR3 residues: CASSTSGRTSDTQYF. CDR3 sequence (DNA): TGTGCCAGCAGCACTAGCGGGAGAACGTCAGATACGCAGTATTTT. The full variable domain, rest sourced from reference TRBV9 and TRBJ2-3, is DSGVTQTPKHLITATGQRVTLRCSPRSGDLSVYWYQQSLDQGLQFLIQYYNGEERAKGNILERFSAQQFPDLHSELNLSSLELGDSALYFCASSTSGRTSDTQYFGPGTRLTVL.

The CDR3 DNA follows: TGTGCCAGCAGTTTGTTTGGCCAGCCCCAGCATTTT. As protein: CASSLFGQPQHF. This chain uses TRBV28 with TRBJ1-5; D gene uncertain. V was pared by 3 bases and J by 7 bases, with 7 bases between. The germline gives CDR1 MDHEN, CDR2 SYDVKM. The CDR3 has 12 residues.

The gene calls are TRBV5-1 and TRBJ1-6; the match to TRBD1 covers 7 bases. CDR1 SGHRS and CDR2 YFSETQ come from the germline V gene. This CDR3 contains 14 residues. With 0 bases clipped from V and 8 bases from J, the junction kept 2 bases outside the gene matches. In DNA, the CDR3 is TGCGCCAGCAGCTTGGCTACAGGGGATTCACCCCTCCACTTT. It codes for CASSLATGDSPLHF.

V usage is TRBV5-1 and J usage is TRBJ2-1, with 9 bases lining up with TRBD1. V shed 0 bases, J shed 7 bases, and the junction held 11 bases outside the gene matches. From germline, CDR1 is SGHRS and CDR2 YFSETQ. The CDR3 totals 17 residues. This chain's CDR3 is CASSLGAGTGYENEQFF. CDR3 in DNA: TGCGCCAGCAGCTTGGGGGCCGGGACAGGGTACGAGAATGAGCAGTTCTTC.

This clone has only one observation. The chain carries TRBV19 and TRBJ2-7, with D perhaps matching TRBD2 (7 bases). The V gene lost 6 bases and the J gene lost 4 bases, with 13 bases spanning the gap. Germline CDR1 LNHDA, CDR2 SQIVND (reference sequence). The CDR3 has 13 amino acids. CDR3 in DNA: TGTGCCAGTAGGCCGGGGGGCGGATACGAGCAGTACTTC. Translating gives CASRPGGGYEQYF.

The chain links TRBV2 to TRBJ2-5; D unresolved. The germline gives CDR1 SNHLY, CDR2 FYNNEI. Trimming removed 4 bases at V and 1 base at J, with 13 bases between. This CDR3 contains 15 residues. The CDR3 DNA follows: TGTGCCAGCAGTGGAAATTTCGGAGTCCAAGAGACCCAGTACTTC. Translating gives CASSGNFGVQETQYF.

This chain joins TRBV7-3 and TRBJ2-7; perhaps TRBD2 as D (5 bases). Deletions cut 5 bases from V and 2 bases from J, with 19 bases between. The length of the CDR3 is 16 residues. CDR1 SGHTA and CDR2 FQGTGA come from the germline V gene. The CDR3 DNA is TGTGCCAGCAGCCCCCGGGGTAGCCTAATTCCCTACGAGCAGTACTTC. It specifies CASSPRGSLIPYEQYF.

The chain uses TRBV6-5 and TRBJ1-1, with TRBD1 as a possible D gene (5 bases). Germline lookup yields CDR1 MNHEY and CDR2 SVGAGI. Trimming shortened V by 6 bases and J by 6 bases, and 17 bases separated the two germline ends. This CDR3 spans 14 amino acids. The CDR3, as DNA: TGTGCCAGCAGCCGTGGGGTTGGGGCGCCTGAAGCTTTCTTT. This sequence encodes CASSRGVGAPEAFF.

CDR3 nucleotides: TGCGCCAGCAGCTTAGATGACAGGGGGCGGACTAGCGGACTGTTCGGCACCTACAATGAGCAGTTCTTC. As protein: CASSLDDRGRTSGLFGTYNEQFF. This chain connects TRBV5-1 to TRBJ2-1; D possibly uses TRBD1 or TRBD2 (10 bases each). This CDR3 comprises 23 residues. The V gene's germline CDR1 is SGHRS and CDR2 YFSETQ. V was pared by 2 bases and J by 2 bases, with 35 bases between.

The chain couples TRBV6-2 or TRBV6-3 to TRBJ2-1, with 8 nucleotides matching TRBD2. The junction had 10 bases not matched to a gene; V was cut back by 6 bases and J by 6 bases. This CDR3 is built from 15 residues. CDR1 and CDR2 (germline): MNHEY, SVGEGT. The CDR3 sequence: CASSLLSGGINEQFF. The CDR3 bases are TGTGCCAGCAGCCTCCTAAGCGGGGGCATCAATGAGCAGTTCTTC.